This passage covers 22 T cell receptor beta chains from one sample sequenced in a study of identical twins. TCRdb redid the calling of the 5' RACE reads with MiXCR, one entry per CDR3 protein. Among some 440,000 distinct CDR3 sequences listed, approximately 25% were seen once. The same sample was also used in a study of T cells expressing NK-cell markers.

Sequencing input: CD4+ T cells sorted from blood. The receptors stem from a young woman in good health.

The V call is TRBV4-3, the J call TRBJ2-3, with a tentative D call TRBD1 (6 bases). The germline V gene has CDR1 LGHNA and CDR2 YSLEER. Trimming took 1 base from V and 10 from J, leaving 15 bases between them. The CDR3 has 14 amino acids. CDR3 DNA: TGCGCCAGCAGCCAAGGGCTTCAAGGGGGTTCGCAGTATTTT. Its translation is CASSQGLQGGSQYF.

V gene TRBV28 combines with J gene TRBJ2-5; TRBD2 might be the D (6 bases). There are 11 residues in the CDR3. With 5 bases removed from V and 7 bases from J, the gap between germline ends came to 8 bases. The germline V gene encodes CDR1 MDHEN and CDR2 SYDVKM. The CDR3 DNA follows: TGTGCCAGCAGTCCCGGGAGGACCCAGTACTTC. Translating it yields CASSPGRTQYF.

This clonotype was counted once. The rearrangement uses TRBV6-2 or TRBV6-3 and TRBJ2-5; the D is unclear. The germline CDR1 and CDR2 sequences are MNHEY and SVGEGT. V was clipped by 5 bases and J by 5 bases, with 12 bases between them. CDR3 length: 13 residues. The CDR3 DNA reads TGTGCCAGCAGTCGCGGACGGTGGGAGACCCAGTACTTC. This sequence encodes CASSRGRWETQYF.

This clonotype was picked up a small number of times. The V call is TRBV9, the J call TRBJ2-2; D is unclear. Germline V CDR1 and CDR2: SGDLS, YYNGEE. The CDR3 spans 15 residues. Trimming removed 3 bases from V and 1 base from J, with 10 bases in between. In DNA form, the CDR3 reads TGTGCCAGCAGCGCCCGACTGATGAACACCGGGGAGCTGTTTTTT. This encodes CASSARLMNTGELFF.

V is TRBV27 and J is TRBJ2-3; the match to TRBD2 covers 7 bases. The CDR3 loop spans 16 amino acids. Germline assignment: CDR1 MNHEY and CDR2 SMNVEV (reference sequence). The ends lost 6 bases at V and 3 bases at J; junction bases unmatched: 12. CDR3 sequence reads: CASSWSRRESTDTQYF. In DNA, the CDR3 is TGTGCCAGCAGCTGGAGTCGGCGGGAGAGTACAGATACGCAGTATTTT.

The CDR3 sequence is CASRTGGAGETQYF. CDR3 nucleotide sequence: TGCGCCAGCAGGACAGGGGGCGCAGGCGAGACCCAGTACTTC. This rearrangement joins TRBV5-1 to TRBJ2-5; 10 bases map to TRBD1. The CDR3 is 14 amino acids. V shed 5 bases and J 5 bases; nucleotides not matched to a gene: 6. Germline values: CDR1 SGHRS, CDR2 YFSETQ.

This clonotype was counted a few times. The gene calls are TRBV5-1 and TRBJ1-2, with 8 nucleotides matching TRBD1. V lost 4 bases and J lost 2; bases outside the gene matches: 13. Germline V gene data show CDR1 as SGHRS and CDR2 as YFSETQ. This CDR3 has 17 amino acids. Here the CDR3 DNA reads TGCGCCAGCAGCCTTAGAAGGACAGGGCTAGCGAACTATGGCTACACCTTC. Translated: CASSLRRTGLANYGYTF.

This clonotype was counted a few times. The junction departs from the called germline gene at one end, perhaps through a read error. The rearrangement uses TRBV5-1 and TRBJ1-1, with D possibly being TRBD1 (5 bases). CDR3 length: 14 amino acids. CDR1 and CDR2 from the germline V gene are SGHRS and YFSETQ. The chain's CDR3 is CASNLAGNGAEAFF. The CDR3 coding sequence is TGCGCCAGCAACTTGGCAGGGAATGGAGCTGAAGCTTTCTTT.

Many counts were recorded for this clonotype. V is TRBV6-1 and J is TRBJ1-5; D not resolved. Looked up from germline, CDR1 is MNHNS and CDR2 is SASEGT. The CDR3 contains 12 residues. V lost 8 bases, J lost 4 bases, and 9 bases lay in between. The CDR3 protein is CASGQDNQPQHF. In DNA form, the CDR3 reads TGTGCCAGCGGGCAGGATAATCAGCCCCAGCATTTT.

The CDR3 DNA is TGCGCCAGCAGCCAAGAGCCGCAAGCGAGGCAGCCCCAGCATTTT. Translation: CASSQEPQARQPQHF. V usage is TRBV4-3 and J usage is TRBJ1-5; D not certain. Germline CDR1 LGHNA, CDR2 YSLEER. V lost 0 bases, J lost 7 bases, and 13 bases lay in between. This CDR3 contains 15 residues.

This clonotype has more than one count but fewer than ten. V usage is TRBV5-1 and J usage is TRBJ2-1; 9 bases match TRBD2. The germline V gene has CDR1 SGHRS and CDR2 YFSETQ. The length of the CDR3 is 16 residues. After removal of 1 base from V and 3 bases from J, the junction contained 5 bases not matched to a gene. This chain's CDR3 is CASSLPVAGVYNEQFF. CDR3 in DNA: TGCGCCAGCAGCTTGCCTGTAGCGGGGGTCTACAATGAGCAGTTCTTC.

This clonotype was observed at least ten times. V and J are TRBV7-2 and TRBJ2-3; TRBD2 is a possible D gene (5 bases). Germline CDR1 reads SGHTA; CDR2 reads FQGNSA. CDR3 length: 13 amino acids. Between the trimmed V and J ends, which lost 8 bases and 3 bases, there was a span of 12 bases. CDR3 DNA sequence: TGTGCCAGCGGCCCAGGAGGAACAGATACGCAGTATTTT. Encoded protein: CASGPGGTDTQYF.

This rearrangement joins TRBV29-1 to TRBJ2-5, with D perhaps matching TRBD1 (6 bases). V lost 1 base to trimming and J lost 0 bases, with 15 bases between them. Germline V gene sequence: CDR1 SQVTM, CDR2 ANQGSEA. The CDR3 consists of 16 residues. CDR3 bases: TGCAGCGTTGAAGGCGCCGCCGACAGGCACCAAGAGACCCAGTACTTC. Translation: CSVEGAADRHQETQYF. Filled out from reference TRBV29-1 and TRBJ2-5, the complete variable domain reads SAVISQKPSRDICQRGTSLTIQCQVDSQVTMMFWYRQQPGQSLTLIATANQGSEATYESGFVIDKFPISRPNLTFSTLTVSNMSPEDSSIYLCSVEGAADRHQETQYFGPGTRLLVL.

This sequence joins TRBV27 and TRBJ1-1; D remains unclear. Trimming took 6 bases from V and 4 from J, leaving 15 bases between them. The CDR3 extends over 14 amino acids. The germline V gene has CDR1 MNHEY and CDR2 SMNVEV (reference sequence). CDR3 in amino acids: CASSAAYLSTEAFF. The CDR3 DNA sequence: TGTGCCAGCAGCGCCGCGTATTTGAGCACTGAAGCTTTCTTT.

The chain is built from TRBV2 and TRBJ1-6; 9 positions agree with TRBD1. The germline V gene has CDR1 SNHLY and CDR2 FYNNEI. With V trimmed by 4 bases and J by 7 bases, 2 bases remained unmatched. The CDR3 extends over 14 amino acids. The CDR3 coding sequence is TGTGCCAGCAGTGTCGGACAGGGGAATTCACCCCTCCACTTT. This encodes CASSVGQGNSPLHF.

This clonotype was seen only a few times. The chain carries TRBV4-1 and TRBJ2-2, with 8 positions matching TRBD1. The V segment lost 4 bases and the J segment 4 bases; nucleotides outside the gene matches: 5. The CDR3 length is 15 residues. The germline V gene has CDR1 MGHRA and CDR2 YSYEKL. The CDR3 loop is CASSPGTGLTGELFF. In DNA, the CDR3 is TGCGCCAGCAGCCCCGGGACAGGTCTCACCGGGGAGCTGTTTTTT.

The chain links TRBV7-2 to TRBJ2-7; TRBD1 agrees at 8 bases. Per germline, CDR1 SGHTA and CDR2 FQGNSA. V gave up 5 bases and J gave up 0 bases; unmatched junction bases: 6. The CDR3 loop spans 15 amino acids. The CDR3 spells CASSARGLSSYEQYF. The CDR3 bases are TGTGCCAGCAGCGCCAGGGGGCTGAGCTCCTACGAGCAGTACTTC.

The chain carries TRBV29-1 and TRBJ1-2, with D tentatively TRBD1 (5 bases). The CDR3 sequence is 15 residues long. V was cut by 3 bases and J by 8 bases, with 22 bases left in between. From germline, CDR1 is SQVTM and CDR2 ANQGSEA. This chain's CDR3 is CSVEGRGPRVSGYTF. CDR3 bases: TGCAGCGTTGAGGGTAGGGGCCCTCGGGTGAGCGGCTACACCTTC.

A few counts support this clonotype. The rearrangement uses TRBV5-5 and TRBJ2-7; TRBD2 aligns across 10 bases. CDR3 length: 17 residues. Germline CDR1 is SGHKS and CDR2 is YYEKEE (reference sequence). With V trimmed by 5 bases and J by 3 bases, 14 bases remained unmatched. The CDR3 nucleotides are TGTGCCAGCAGACTGCAGGGGGGAGCGGGAGGGCTCTACGAGCAGTACTTC. Amino acids: CASRLQGGAGGLYEQYF.

This clonotype showed up just a few times. The chain recombines TRBV6-6 with TRBJ2-5; D perhaps matches TRBD1 (6 bases). V was cut by 6 bases and J by 5 bases, with 13 bases left in between. In germline, CDR1 is MNHNY, CDR2 SVGAGI (reference sequence). CDR3 length: 13 residues. CDR3 in DNA: TGTGCCAGCAGCCAAAGGGGGACGGAGACCCAGTACTTC. Translated, it gives CASSQRGTETQYF.

This clonotype was recorded many times. The V gene is TRBV5-1, the J gene TRBJ2-7, with a weak D call TRBD2 (5 bases). Germline CDR1 reads SGHRS; CDR2 reads YFSETQ. Trimming cost V 0 bases and J 2 bases, with 6 bases left between them. The CDR3 runs to 13 residues. For the CDR3, the DNA is TGCGCCAGCAGCTTGGAACTAGCCTACGAGCAGTACTTC. Translation: CASSLELAYEQYF.

The table lists this clonotype with a few counts. The rearrangement uses TRBV29-1 and TRBJ2-7, with a tentative D call TRBD2 (5 bases). From germline, CDR1 is SQVTM and CDR2 ANQGSEA. The CDR3 has 11 amino acids. V dropped 4 bases and J dropped 6 bases, with 10 bases sitting between them. The CDR3 coding sequence is TGCAGCGTTGGTTGGGAGAGCGAGCAGTACTTC. Translated, it gives CSVGWESEQYF.